A selection of T cell receptor beta chains follows, all from one sample in a study of OX40 agonist ivuxolimab in advanced cancers. Profiling relied on immunoSEQ multiplex PCR, and the TCRdb table lists in-frame clones only, not all of them. This sample yields tens of thousands of clones, of which around 86% are seen a single time; roughly 0.26% belongs to the top ten. Sequenced here: CD4+ or CD8+ T cells sorted from blood, sampled in a trial of the OX40 agonist ivuxolimab. These TCRs come from an adult with an advanced solid tumor such as melanoma, head and neck, liver or kidney cancer. CDR3s include the opening cysteine and the closing phenylalanine or tryptophan. Each record gives: clone size, D gene, J gene, V gene, CDR3 DNA, CDR3 protein. D genes are given only for firm matches. Size values are once, few and many counts, or a class for expanded clones, and some rows have none.

>NA|NA|TRBJ1-2|TRBV5-4
TGTGCCAGCAGATTGGACCAGGGGACGCCCTATGGCTACACCTTC
CASRLDQGTPYGYTF
>NA|TRBD2|TRBJ2-2|TRBV5-1
TGCGCCAGCAGCTTGAGACCTAGCGGGAGTTCTGGCGGGGAGCTGTTTTTT
CASSLRPSGSSGGELFF
>NA|NA|TRBJ2-7|TRBV21-1
TGTGCCAGCAGCAATGTTTACGGTTTTGGGGGGAGCTCCTACGAGCAGTACTTC
CASSNVYGFGGSSYEQYF
>NA|TRBD1|TRBJ2-3|TRBV5-1
TGCGCCAGCAGGGGCTCCCCGGGACAGGGGGCCCCAGATACGCAGTATTTT
CASRGSPGQGAPDTQYF
>NA|NA|TRBJ1-1|TRBV19
TGTGCCAGTAGTCTACAGACGGGGACTGAAGCTTTCTTT
CASSLQTGTEAFF
>NA|NA|TRBJ2-7|TRBV21-1
TGTGCCAGCAGCAAATACCCCACCGTAGCGTGGAGATACGAGCAGTACTTC
CASSKYPTVAWRYEQYF
>NA|NA|TRBJ2-1|TRBV7-2
TGTGCCAGCAGCTTATTAGGGTCGGGCGGTGGACAGTTCTTC
CASSLLGSGGGQFF
>NA|NA|TRBJ1-5|TRBV19
TGTGCCAGTAGTATAGCCAGGGGTGGCAATCAGCCCCAGCATTTT
CASSIARGGNQPQHF
>NA|NA|TRBJ2-5|TRBV5-1
TGCGCCAGCAGCCTTCAAGAGACCCAGTACTTC
CASSLQETQYF
>NA|NA|TRBJ2-7|TRBV19
TGTGCCAGTAGTACCTCAGGGGCCGAGCAGTACTTC
CASSTSGAEQYF
>few|TRBD1|TRBJ1-1|TRBV29-1
TGCAGCGTCCTGACAGGGGGCTCGAACACTGAAGCTTTCTTT
CSVLTGGSNTEAFF
>NA|TRBD1|TRBJ2-6|TRBV19
TGTGCCAGTAAGTTCGGTGCAAGGGGGCGTGCAGCCGGGGCCAACGTCCTGACTTTC
CASKFGARGRAAGANVLTF
>NA|TRBD1|TRBJ1-3|TRBV6-4
TGTGCCAGCAGCCAGGGGGAGCACACCATATATTTT
CASSQGEHTIYF
>NA|NA|TRBJ1-2|TRBV28
TGTGCCAGCAGTGAAGATTTGACCGCGGTTGGCTACACCTTC
CASSEDLTAVGYTF
>once|NA|TRBJ1-4|TRBV27
TGTGCCAGCAGGAGAAACCCGCTAGGTAATGAAAAACTGTTTTTT
CASRRNPLGNEKLFF
>NA|TRBD2|TRBJ2-2|TRBV7-9
TGTGCCAGCAGACCTAGCGGGAGTGTCCCCGGGGAGCTGTTTTTT
CASRPSGSVPGELFF
>NA|NA|TRBJ2-1|TRBV10-2
TGCGCCAGCAGTGGCGGCGGCACCTACAATGAGCAGTTCTTC
CASSGGGTYNEQFF
>NA|NA|TRBJ2-3|TRBV5-1
TGCGCCAGCAGCCGAAGGGCTGGCGCCGCAGATACGCAGTATTTT
CASSRRAGAADTQYF
>NA|TRBD2|TRBJ2-2|TRBV28
TGTGCCAGCAGTTTATTCGGGCTAGCGGGAGTTTCCGGGGAGCTGTTTTTT
CASSLFGLAGVSGELFF
>NA|NA|TRBJ1-2|TRBV2
TGTGCCAGCAGTGAGGCGGGCTCGAACTATGGCTACACCTTC
CASSEAGSNYGYTF
>NA|NA|TRBJ1-2|TRBV18
TGTGCCAGCTCACCATCATCGGTCATCGTAGGGCGAGGCTACACCTTC
CASSPSSVIVGRGYTF
>NA|TRBD2|TRBJ2-2|TRBV5-6
TGTGCCAGCAGCTTGACCGGGAGGACCACCGGGGAGCTGTTTTTT
CASSLTGRTTGELFF
>NA|NA|TRBJ1-5|TRBV5-1
TGCGCCAGCAGCCCCACGTCAGGGGCCCATCAGCCCCAGCATTTT
CASSPTSGAHQPQHF
>once|NA|TRBJ2-2|TRBV7-3
TGTGCCAGCAGGCAAGTTAACACCGGGGAGCTGTTTTTT
CASRQVNTGELFF
>NA|TRBD1|TRBJ1-5|TRBV4-2
TGTGCCAGCAGCCAAGAGGGACAGGGGATTAATCAGCCCCAGCATTTT
CASSQEGQGINQPQHF
>once|TRBD1|TRBJ1-2|TRBV6-5
TGTGCCAGCAGTGGGACAGGAAATGGCTACACCTTC
CASSGTGNGYTF
>NA|NA|TRBJ2-5|TRBV19
TGTGCCAGTAGCGATGCAAGTCGAGAGACCCAGTACTTC
CASSDASRETQYF
>few|NA|TRBJ1-1|TRBV5-1
TGCGCCAGCAAGCAACAGGAGAACACTGAAGCTTTCTTT
CASKQQENTEAFF
>NA|NA|TRBJ2-3|TRBV18
TGTGCCAGCTCCTCCCAGGGACTCACAGATACGCAGTATTTT
CASSSQGLTDTQYF
>NA|TRBD2|TRBJ2-7|TRBV4-2
TGTGCCAGCAGCCAAGCGCCCGCGGGAGGGCGATTTGAGCAGTACTTC
CASSQAPAGGRFEQYF
>NA|TRBD2|TRBJ2-1|TRBV11-2
TGTGCCAGCAGCTTAGATGATAGCGGGACGGGGTACAATGAGCAGTTCTTC
CASSLDDSGTGYNEQFF
>NA|TRBD2|TRBJ2-5|TRBV28
TGTGCCAGCGGGTCTGGGACTAGCCTTGGAGAGACCCAGTACTTC
CASGSGTSLGETQYF
>NA|TRBD1|TRBJ1-1|TRBV11-3
TGTGCCAGCAGTTGGGACAGGGTTTTCCGATTGGACACTGAAGCTTTCTTT
CASSWDRVFRLDTEAFF
>NA|TRBD2|TRBJ2-3|TRBV25-1
TGTGCCAGCAGTGAATGGGCCTTAGCGGGAGCGGTGGATACGCAGTATTTT
CASSEWALAGAVDTQYF
>NA|TRBD1|TRBJ2-2|TRBV6-1
TGTGCCACCGGGACAGGGGGCGCAGGGACCGGGGAGCTGTTTTTT
CATGTGGAGTGELFF
>NA|NA|TRBJ1-2|TRBV2
TGTGCCAGCAGTGGCATCCAGGGTAACTATGGCTACACCTTC
CASSGIQGNYGYTF
>NA|NA|TRBJ1-6|TRBV9
TGTGCCAGCAGCGCAACAGGGAATAATTCACCCCTCCACTTT
CASSATGNNSPLHF
>few|TRBD2|TRBJ2-1|TRBV4-2
TGTGCCAGCAGCTCGTTGCCGAGCGGGAGGCTTACCTACAATGAGCAGTTCTTC
CASSSLPSGRLTYNEQFF
>NA|NA|TRBJ2-2|TRBV28
TGTGCCAGCAGTTCCCAGGCTCGGGTGGGCGGGGAGCTGTTTTTT
CASSSQARVGGELFF
>NA|NA|TRBJ2-1|TRBV7-7
TGTGCCAGCAGCTTAGATCCAGCGGGCAACAATGAGCAGTTCTTC
CASSLDPAGNNEQFF
>NA|NA|TRBJ2-1|TRBV7-9
TGTGCCAGCAGCTTTAGGTCGCGAGCCCTTTACAATGAGCAGTTCTTC
CASSFRSRALYNEQFF
>NA|NA|TRBJ1-3|TRBV15
TGTGCCACCAGCAGAGATGGGACGGCTGGAAACACCATATATTTT
CATSRDGTAGNTIYF
>NA|TRBD2|TRBJ2-7|TRBV6-1
TGTGCCAGCAGTCTAGCGGGAGCAAGGTACGAGCAGTACTTC
CASSLAGARYEQYF
>NA|NA|TRBJ2-5|TRBV27
TGTGCCAGCAGTAGGGGGGTAGGGCAAGAGACCCAGTACTTC
CASSRGVGQETQYF
>NA|TRBD1|TRBJ2-5|TRBV7-2
TGTGCCAGCAGCCGGGACAGGGGGGAGACCCAGTACTTC
CASSRDRGETQYF